These 2 T cell receptor beta chains originate from one sample sequenced in a study of T cell changes during pregnancy in multiple sclerosis. The repertoire was sequenced with immunoSEQ multiplex PCR; TCRdb's copy has only in-frame clones and lacks some. The table has tens of thousands of clones, around 89% seen once; the top ten hold 3.5%. The material sequenced was CD4+ T cells from peripheral blood mononuclear cells, taken in the first trimester of pregnancy. The receptor source for this set is a female donor in good health, enrolled as a control in a pregnancy study.

J is TRBJ2-3 and V is TRBV14; 8 bases align to TRBD2. The V gene end was trimmed by 0 bases and the J gene end by 0 bases; junction bases not matched to a gene: 8. The CDR3 contains 18 residues. Germline V gene sequence: CDR1 SGHDN, CDR2 FVKESK. The CDR3 spells CASSQDSGDPQSTDTQYF. CDR3 nucleotide sequence: TGTGCCAGCAGCCAAGATAGCGGGGACCCACAAAGCACAGATACGCAGTATTTT.

The chain joins TRBV18 to TRBJ2-1; 11 bases line up with TRBD1. CDR3 size: 15 residues. After removal of 1 base from V and 10 bases from J, the junction contained 6 bases not matched to a gene. The germline V gene has CDR1 KGHSH and CDR2 LQKENI. CDR3 nucleotides: TGTGCCAGCTCACCACGGACAGGGGGCGGTGAGGAGCAGTTCTTC. This codes for CASSPRTGGGEEQFF.